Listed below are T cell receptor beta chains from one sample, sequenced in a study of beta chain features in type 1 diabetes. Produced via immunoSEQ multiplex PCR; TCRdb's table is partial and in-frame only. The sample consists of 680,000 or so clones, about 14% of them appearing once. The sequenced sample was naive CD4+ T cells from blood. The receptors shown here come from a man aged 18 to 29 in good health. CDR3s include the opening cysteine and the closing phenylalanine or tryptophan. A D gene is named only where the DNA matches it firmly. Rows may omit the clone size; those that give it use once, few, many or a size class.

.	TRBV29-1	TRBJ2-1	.	TGCAGCGGGCTGGCAGCGACTGGTTACAATGAGCAGTTCTTC	CSGLAATGYNEQFF
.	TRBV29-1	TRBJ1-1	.	TGCAGCGGAAACACTGAAGCTTTCTTT	CSGNTEAFF
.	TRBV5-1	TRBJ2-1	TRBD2	TGCGCCAGCAGCTTGGCACAGCGGGAGGGGAGCGATGAGCAGTTCTTC	CASSLAQREGSDEQFF
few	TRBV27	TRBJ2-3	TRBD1	TGTGCCACCAGGGACAGGGGTCGATCCGCAGATACGCAGTATTTT	CATRDRGRSADTQYF
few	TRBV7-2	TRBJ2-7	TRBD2	TGTGCCAGCAGCTTCGGGACTATCTACGAGCAGTACTTC	CASSFGTIYEQYF
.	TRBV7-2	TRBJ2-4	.	TGTGCCAGCAGCCCTCATATGGGTAAAAACATTCAGTACTTC	CASSPHMGKNIQYF
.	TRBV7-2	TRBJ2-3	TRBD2	TGTGCCAGCAGCTTATTCGCGGGAGGGAGCACAGATACGCAGTATTTT	CASSLFAGGSTDTQYF
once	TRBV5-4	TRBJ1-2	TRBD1	TGTGCCAGCAGCGCGACAGGGAGGGGAGACTATGGCTACACCTTC	CASSATGRGDYGYTF
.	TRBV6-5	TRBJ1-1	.	TGTGCCAGCAGTTACGGGGTAGCCACTGAAGCTTTCTTT	CASSYGVATEAFF
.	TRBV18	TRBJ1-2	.	TGTGCCAGCTCACCGACGGACAACTATGGCTACACCTTC	CASSPTDNYGYTF
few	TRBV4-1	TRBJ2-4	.	TGCGCCAGCAGACTCGGACACGGGGGTCCCAAAAACATTCAGTACTTC	CASRLGHGGPKNIQYF
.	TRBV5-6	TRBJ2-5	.	TGTGCCAGCAGCCCCGCGTTAGAGACCCAGTACTTC	CASSPALETQYF
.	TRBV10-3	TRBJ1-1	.	TGTGCCATCAGTGAGTCATCGCACCCAGAAGCTTTCTTT	CAISESSHPEAFF
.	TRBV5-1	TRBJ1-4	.	TGCGCCAGCAGTCAACAGTACCGCCGGGACGAAGGGGAAAAACTGTTTTTT	CASSQQYRRDEGEKLFF
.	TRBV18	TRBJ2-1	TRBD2	TGTGCCAGCTCACCGCTTGGACTAGCATATGAGCAGTTCTTC	CASSPLGLAYEQFF
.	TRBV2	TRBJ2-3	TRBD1	TGTGCCAGCAGTCGACAGGGAACAGATACGCAGTATTTT	CASSRQGTDTQYF
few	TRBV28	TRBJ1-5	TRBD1	TGTGCCAGCAGTCACTTGGACAGGATCCGGTCGGGCAATCAGCCCCAGCATTTT	CASSHLDRIRSGNQPQHF
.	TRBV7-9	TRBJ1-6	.	TGTGCCAGCAGCCTCGACGGCTATTCACCCCTCCACTTT	CASSLDGYSPLHF
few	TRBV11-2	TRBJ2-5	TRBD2	TGTGCCAGCAGCTCTCTAGCGGGGGGTTTTGAGAAGACCCAGTACTTC	CASSSLAGGFEKTQYF
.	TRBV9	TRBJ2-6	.	TGTGCCAGCAGCGTAGCCCCTAGCGCCCCCAGCTCTGGGGCCAACGTCCTGACTTTC	CASSVAPSAPSSGANVLTF
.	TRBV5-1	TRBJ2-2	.	TGCGCCAGCAGCTTGGGAGGTAACACCGGGGAGCTGTTTTTT	CASSLGGNTGELFF
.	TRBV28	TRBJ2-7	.	TGTGCCACCCGAAGATCCAGCTCCTACGAGCAGTACTTC	CATRRSSSYEQYF
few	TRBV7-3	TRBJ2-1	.	TGTGCCAGCAGCTTAGGACAGATCGGCAATGAGCAGTTCTTC	CASSLGQIGNEQFF
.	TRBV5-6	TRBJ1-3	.	TGTGCCAGCAGCTTGAGGAGGCAGGTCGCAAACACCATATATTTT	CASSLRRQVANTIYF
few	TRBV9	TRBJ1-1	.	TGTGCCAGCAGCGCCGGGACACCGAACACTGAAGCTTTCTTT	CASSAGTPNTEAFF
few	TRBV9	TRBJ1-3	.	TGTGCCAGCAGCGCAGCGGGACACAACTCTGGAAACACCATATATTTT	CASSAAGHNSGNTIYF
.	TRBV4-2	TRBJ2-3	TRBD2	TGTGCCAGCAGCCAAGATCAATTGCGGGGGACAGATACGCAGTATTTT	CASSQDQLRGTDTQYF
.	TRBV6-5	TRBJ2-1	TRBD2	TGTGCCAGCAGCCCCGGGACTAGCGTCAATGAGCAGTTCTTC	CASSPGTSVNEQFF